Shown below are 25 T cell receptor beta chains from a single sample sequenced in a study of blood T cells in healthy people across ages. Then a second PCR, running roughly 7 to 11 cycles, was carried out with a sample-barcoded 5' primer and a J-beta primer mix. TCRdb reprocessed the 5' RACE reads with MiXCR, giving one entry per CDR3 protein. In the table there are more than 1.4 million distinct CDR3 sequences, approximately 40% of which are singletons. Sequences were obtained from blood. The receptors were gathered from a woman between 18 and 30 years old in good health.

About this clonotype: This clone may be a read error of a much larger clone one base away. The V call is TRBV10-2, the J call TRBJ1-2; 9 nucleotides align to TRBD1. The germline CDR1 and CDR2 sequences are WSHSY and SAAADI. The ends lost 7 bases at V and 3 bases at J; junction bases unmatched: 3. CDR3 length: 13 residues. The CDR3 DNA is TGCGCCAGCACCCGGACAGGGGACTATGGCTACACCTTC. This sequence encodes CASTRTGDYGYTF.

The chain joins TRBV10-3 to TRBJ1-2; possibly TRBD1 for D (5 bases). Germline CDR1 ENHRY, CDR2 SYGVKD. This CDR3 has 13 amino acids. Trimming removed 5 bases from V and 6 bases from J, with 13 bases in between. CDR3 nucleotides: TGTGCCATCAGTCCTCGGGGGGAAGATGGCTACACCTTC. Residues: CAISPRGEDGYTF.

In its sample, this clonotype was seen a few times. This rearrangement joins TRBV7-9 to TRBJ2-3, with D tentatively TRBD1 (5 bases). The CDR3 is made up of 14 amino acids. V dropped 2 bases and J dropped 0 bases, with 6 bases sitting between them. Germline V lookup: CDR1 SEHNR, CDR2 FQNEAQ (reference sequence). CDR3 DNA sequence: TGTGCCAGCAGCTTAAGACAGAGCACAGATACGCAGTATTTT. Its translation: CASSLRQSTDTQYF. The full variable domain, its missing parts supplied by reference TRBV7-9 and TRBJ2-3, is DTGVSQNPRHKITKRGQNVTFRCDPISEHNRLYWYRQTLGQGPEFLTYFQNEAQLEKSRLLSDRFSAERPKGSFSTLEIQRTEQGDSAMYLCASSLRQSTDTQYFGPGTRLTVL.

This clonotype has more than one count but fewer than ten. The genes are TRBV4-1 and TRBJ1-5; TRBD1 might be the D (6 bases). CDR3 length: 14 amino acids. With 4 bases removed from V and 4 bases from J, the gap between germline ends came to 11 bases. Germline values: CDR1 MGHRA, CDR2 YSYEKL. The CDR3 sequence: CASSRGTQNQPQHF. For the CDR3, the DNA is TGCGCCAGCAGCCGAGGGACACAAAATCAGCCCCAGCATTTT.

The chain combines TRBV28 with TRBJ2-7, with D perhaps TRBD1 (6 bases). This CDR3 contains 15 residues. The germline V and J ends were trimmed by 5 bases and 2 bases, with 16 bases remaining between them. In germline, CDR1 is MDHEN, CDR2 SYDVKM. CDR3 in DNA: TGTGCCAGCAGTGCAGTGCTGGGGGCCGCCTACGAGCAGTACTTC. Translation gives CASSAVLGAAYEQYF.

The chain links TRBV6-4 to TRBJ2-1; 7 bases match TRBD1. The CDR3 consists of 16 residues. CDR1 MRHNA and CDR2 SNTAGT come from the germline V gene. J gave up 3 bases and V 6 bases, and 11 bases lay outside the gene matches. CDR3 loop: CASRKTHRGDYNEQFF. DNA for the CDR3: TGTGCCAGCAGAAAGACTCACAGGGGTGACTACAATGAGCAGTTCTTC.

This sequence joins TRBV29-1 and TRBJ2-3; no clear D. The CDR3 sequence is 13 residues long. CDR1 and CDR2 (germline): SQVTM, ANQGSEA. Between the trimmed V and J ends, which lost 3 bases and 2 bases, there was a span of 9 bases. This chain's CDR3 is CSVDRVSTDTQYF. For the CDR3, the DNA is TGCAGCGTTGATCGGGTATCCACAGATACGCAGTATTTT.

This clonotype was detected ten times or more. The chain carries TRBV29-1 and TRBJ1-2, with D hard to call. CDR3 size: 14 residues. Per the germline V gene, CDR1 is SQVTM and CDR2 is ANQGSEA. The V end was cut by 2 bases, the J end by 0 bases, with 10 bases between. CDR3 sequence reads: CSVEPHTTNYGYTF. The CDR3 bases are TGCAGCGTTGAACCCCATACCACTAACTATGGCTACACCTTC. The complete variable domain, with remaining parts taken from reference TRBV29-1 and TRBJ1-2, reads SAVISQKPSRDICQRGTSLTIQCQVDSQVTMMFWYRQQPGQSLTLIATANQGSEATYESGFVIDKFPISRPNLTFSTLTVSNMSPEDSSIYLCSVEPHTTNYGYTFGSGTRLTVV.

The chain recombines TRBV29-1 with TRBJ1-2; 10 bases fit TRBD1. J was trimmed by 4 bases and V by 7 bases; bases with no gene match: 6. The V gene's germline CDR1 is SQVTM and CDR2 ANQGSEA. This CDR3 comprises 13 residues. The CDR3 region is CSAGQGVLYGYTF. CDR3 DNA sequence: TGCAGCGCTGGACAGGGGGTGCTCTATGGCTACACCTTC.

CDR3 loop: CAISVTSGLAGGEQFF. DNA of the CDR3: TGTGCCATCAGTGTAACGTCGGGACTAGCCGGGGGTGAGCAGTTCTTC. V and J are TRBV10-3 and TRBJ2-1, with 9 bases aligning to TRBD2. J was trimmed by 9 bases and V by 4 bases; bases with no gene match: 13. The CDR3 has 16 residues. Germline-derived CDR1 and CDR2 are ENHRY and SYGVKD.

This clonotype was seen a few times. The chain employs TRBV25-1 and TRBJ1-2; the D gene is possibly TRBD1 (6 bases). V lost 4 bases and J lost 5, with 14 bases in between. The CDR3 extends over 14 amino acids. Germline V gives CDR1 MGHDK, CDR2 SYGVNS. The CDR3 reads CASSATDRQYGYTF. Written as DNA, the CDR3 is TGTGCCAGCAGTGCGACAGACAGGCAATATGGCTACACCTTC.

The chain has TRBV10-3 and TRBJ2-1; TRBD2 agrees at 8 bases. Germline CDR1 and CDR2: ENHRY and SYGVKD. The CDR3 spans 14 residues. The V segment lost 8 bases and the J segment 3 bases; nucleotides outside the gene matches: 6. CDR3: CAIGGAGDYNEQFF. The CDR3, as DNA: TGTGCCATCGGTGGAGCGGGGGACTACAATGAGCAGTTCTTC.

The chain combines TRBV30 with TRBJ2-7; no clear D. Judging by the DNA end, TRBJ2-5 fits better; the J call may be wrong. The CDR3 spans 14 residues. Germline V lookup: CDR1 GTSNPN, CDR2 SVGIG (reference sequence). As DNA, the CDR3 is TGTGCCTGGAGTTCCGCCCGGGACCAAGAGACCCAGTACTTC. Amino acid sequence: CAWSSARDQETQYF.

This clonotype turned up a few times. The V and J genes are TRBV20-1 and TRBJ1-1; D is unresolved. The V gene's germline CDR1 is DFQATT and CDR2 SNEGSKA (reference sequence). Between the trimmed V and J ends, which lost 6 bases and 2 bases, there was a span of 10 bases. CDR3 size: 12 residues. DNA of the CDR3: TGCAGTGCAATGGTGCAAAACACTGAAGCTTTCTTT. It translates to CSAMVQNTEAFF.

This chain uses TRBV15 with TRBJ2-5; TRBD2 matches 7 bases. The CDR3 has 16 amino acids. Losses at the gene ends were 1 base for V and 0 bases for J; bases not matched to a gene: 5. Germline values: CDR1 LNHNV, CDR2 YYDKDF (reference sequence). CDR3 sequence: CATSRAGGSYQETQYF. As DNA, the CDR3 is TGTGCCACCAGCAGAGCGGGCGGGAGCTACCAAGAGACCCAGTACTTC.

The CDR3 DNA reads as TGCAGTGCTCGAATAGTTACATCGGGGGGCTATGGCTACACCTTC. This encodes CSARIVTSGGYGYTF. V is TRBV20-1 and J is TRBJ1-2; tentative D call: TRBD1 (5 bases). Trimming stripped 5 bases from V and 4 bases from J, with 20 bases between. CDR3 length equals 15 residues. Germline-derived CDR1 and CDR2 are DFQATT and SNEGSKA (reference sequence).

This clonotype is a singleton in its sample. This chain uses TRBV5-6 with TRBJ2-7; 8 bases line up with TRBD1. V shed 7 bases and J 4 bases; nucleotides not matched to a gene: 16. Germline assignment: CDR1 SGHDT and CDR2 YYEEEE. This CDR3 has 16 residues. DNA of the CDR3: TGTGCCAGCGGCTCCGGCAGGGGGCAACTCTGGTACGAGCAGTACTTC. It encodes CASGSGRGQLWYEQYF.

This clonotype has more than one count but fewer than ten. The chain joins TRBV5-5 to TRBJ2-1; 8 bases line up with TRBD2. The CDR3 extends over 16 amino acids. The germline gives CDR1 SGHKS, CDR2 YYEKEE (reference sequence). V shed 4 bases, J shed 3 bases, and the junction held 9 bases outside the gene matches. Here the CDR3 DNA reads TGTGCCAGCAGCACTACCTGGCGGGGGGTCTACAATGAGCAGTTCTTC. Protein product: CASSTTWRGVYNEQFF.

J is TRBJ2-5 and V is TRBV7-6; TRBD2 is a possible D gene (5 bases). The CDR3 covers 15 residues. CDR1 and CDR2 from the germline V gene are SGHVS and FNYEAQ. Trimming removed 6 bases from V and 11 bases from J, with 25 bases in between. CDR3 in DNA: TGTGCCAGCAGTCCACAGCGGCTTCCTTACAATGAGCAGTACTTC. Translation: CASSPQRLPYNEQYF. The variable domain in full, with the rest retrieved from reference TRBV7-6 and TRBJ2-5, is GAGVSQSPRYKVTKRGQDVALRCDPISGHVSLYWYRQALGQGPEFLTYFNYEAQQDKSGLPNDRFSAERPEGSISTLTIQRTEQRDSAMYRCASSPQRLPYNEQYFGPGTRLLVL.

Points on this clonotype: A read error may account for a junction end that differs from germline. This rearrangement joins TRBV27 to TRBJ1-4; D ambiguous. This CDR3 has 14 residues. CDR1 and CDR2 (germline): MNHEY, SMNVEV (reference sequence). CDR3 in amino acids: CANSLRSFGEKLFF. CDR3 nucleotide sequence: TGTGCCAACAGTTTACGCAGTTTCGGCGAAAAACTGTTTTTT.

As for this clonotype: One end of the junction varies from germline; a read error may be responsible. The rearrangement uses TRBV30 and TRBJ1-1; D gene unclear. The CDR3 sequence is 11 residues long. Germline CDR1 GTSNPN, CDR2 SVGIG (reference sequence). As DNA, the CDR3 is TGTGCCGGGAGTGCGGAGACTGAAGCTTTCTTT. Translated: CAGSAETEAFF.

The rearrangement joins TRBV25-1 to TRBJ1-1; 8 positions agree with TRBD1. Unmatched junction bases numbered 9, after V lost 2 bases and J lost 4 bases. Germline CDR1 reads MGHDK; CDR2 reads SYGVNS. The CDR3 has 16 residues. The CDR3 nucleotides read TGTGCCAGCAGTGAACTTTCGGACAGGGTGTCCACTGAAGCTTTCTTT. Amino acids: CASSELSDRVSTEAFF.

This chain connects TRBV5-1 to TRBJ1-1; 8 bases align to TRBD1. Germline assignment: CDR1 SGHRS and CDR2 YFSETQ. The ends lost 2 bases at V and 7 bases at J; junction bases unmatched: 10. The CDR3 is 15 residues long. The CDR3 reads CASSLTPTGVDEAFF. The DNA for the CDR3 is TGCGCCAGCAGCTTAACCCCGACAGGGGTCGATGAAGCTTTCTTT.

This clonotype was seen more than once but under ten times. The V gene is TRBV29-1, the J gene TRBJ2-2, with D unresolved. The CDR3 length is 12 residues. V was clipped by 3 bases and J by 2 bases, with 4 bases between them. CDR1 and CDR2 (germline): SQVTM, ANQGSEA. In nucleotides, the CDR3 is TGCAGCGTTGAGCTCAACACCGGGGAGCTGTTTTTT. Amino acid sequence: CSVELNTGELFF.

This clonotype was counted between two and nine times. V and J are TRBV20-1 and TRBJ1-5; 11 positions agree with TRBD1. The ends lost 6 bases at V and 3 bases at J; junction bases unmatched: 7. CDR3 length: 15 amino acids. The germline gives CDR1 DFQATT, CDR2 SNEGSKA (reference sequence). Here the CDR3 DNA reads TGCAGTGCGGTGGGACAGGGGGGGCCCAATCAGCCCCAGCATTTT. It specifies CSAVGQGGPNQPQHF.